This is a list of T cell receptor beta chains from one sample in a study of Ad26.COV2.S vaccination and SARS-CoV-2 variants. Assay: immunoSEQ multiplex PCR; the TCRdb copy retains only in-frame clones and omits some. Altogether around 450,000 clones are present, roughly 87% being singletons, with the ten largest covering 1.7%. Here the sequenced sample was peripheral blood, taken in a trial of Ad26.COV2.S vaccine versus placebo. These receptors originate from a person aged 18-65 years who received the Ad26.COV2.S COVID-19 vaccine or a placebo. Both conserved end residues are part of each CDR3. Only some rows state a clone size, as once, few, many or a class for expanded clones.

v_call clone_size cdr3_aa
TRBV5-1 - CASRPRGEVSYEQYF
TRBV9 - CASSVGLAGGGMQYF
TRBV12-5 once CASGLVQNPTSGRALADEQFF
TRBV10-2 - CASSGRLAGAYNEQFF
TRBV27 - CASRTGVGTEAFF
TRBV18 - CASSGQGDTEAFF
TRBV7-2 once CASSFRVWEGFYEQYF
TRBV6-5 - CAMRGMSGNTIYF
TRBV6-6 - CASSRGTSVRYLQETQYF
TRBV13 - CASSLVAGLNTEAFF
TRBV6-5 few CASSYYLTASTYGYTF
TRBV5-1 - CASSLLGSPWGFGNTGELFF
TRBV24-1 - CATSDETYGYTF
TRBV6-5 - CANGTQRQETQYF
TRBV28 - CASTLGIGELFF
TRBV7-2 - CASSLIGSGLTDTQYF
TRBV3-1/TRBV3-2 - CASSPKILTGPGTEAFF
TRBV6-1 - CASSESSKGGYNEQFF
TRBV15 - CATSRDPTGLETQYF
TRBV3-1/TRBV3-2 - CASSQAAGGNEKLFF
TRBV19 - CACSPGGSVRDTQYF
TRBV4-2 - CASSQGDARQNTEAFF
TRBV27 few CASKGANYEQYF
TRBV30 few CAWSKGQGRNTIYF
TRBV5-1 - CASSLPGLAGPETQYF
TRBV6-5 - CASRPRGRSTHTIYF
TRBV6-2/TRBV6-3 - CASSYGGAGESPLHF
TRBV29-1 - CSGKWRGENTEAFF
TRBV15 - CATSSPGGREQYF
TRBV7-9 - CASSLAALGRASSYEQYF
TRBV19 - CASTPVTGSSEQYF
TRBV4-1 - CASSQDPRTGGDYGYTF
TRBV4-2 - CASSQNRGRQETQYF
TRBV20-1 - CSVMNTEAFF
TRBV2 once CASRGLADLSNTQYF
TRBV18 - CASSPQGAKNEKLFF
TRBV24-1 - CATVIRTAQNTEAFF
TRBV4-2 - CASSQETVFSGGGYTF
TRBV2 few CASSGEDEKLFF
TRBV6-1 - CASSERRSGVETQYF
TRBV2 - CASSLTPYEQYF
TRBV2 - CASRSEGTYEQYF
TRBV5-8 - CASSTGTGNEKLFF
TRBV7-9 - CASSLVDEGSEQFF
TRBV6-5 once CASSLLSSNNEQFF
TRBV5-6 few CASSLGRNSPLHF
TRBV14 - CASSPFPGQERSGNTIYF